This note documents a single TCR beta chain sequence. This entry comes from a study of blood T cell repertoires in COVID-19. For the study at large: The United States, Italy and Spain were the sources of the acute and convalescent COVID-19 samples. From T cells, B-cell-depleted T cells, or PBMCs came the material, which was cDNA or gDNA.

The CDR3 is made up of 14 amino acids. Germline values: CDR1 KGHDR, CDR2 SFDVKD. The ends lost 8 bases at V and 5 bases at J; junction bases unmatched: 5. Original processing notes: Nucleated cell number was recorded as an estimate derived from reference gene primer amplification. Assay used: immunoSEQ multiplex PCR; TCRdb lists only in-frame clones, some missing. V and J calls and clone size follow that table, whereas D and trimming were derived from the DNA. The repertoire holds roughly 76,000 clones, with about nine tenths as singletons. The sequenced sample consisted of peripheral blood. The clonotype originates from a man between 45 and 60 years old with acute or convalescent COVID-19. V is TRBV24-1 and J is TRBJ2-2; 9 bases line up with TRBD2. CDR3 DNA sequence: TGTGCCACCACCCATAGCGGGAGAACCGGGGAGCTGTTTTTT. Its protein product is CATTHSGRTGELFF.